The next 22 T cell receptor beta chains were all read from a single sample in a study of blood T cell repertoires in COVID-19. Sequencing was performed with immunoSEQ multiplex PCR; in TCRdb, only in-frame clones are kept and a portion is missing. The sample lists 80,000 to 130,000 clones; 80% to 95% were seen once. The sample taken for sequencing was peripheral blood. The receptors come from a man aged 60 to 69 with acute or convalescent COVID-19.

Only a few counts were recorded for this clone. The V and J genes are TRBV6-5 and TRBJ2-7; the match to TRBD1 covers 7 bases. V lost 9 bases to trimming and J lost 3 bases; unmatched junction nucleotides: 8. This CDR3 contains 13 residues. Germline lookup yields CDR1 MNHEY and CDR2 SVGAGI. The CDR3 nucleotides read TGTGCCAGTTCGGGACAGAGGGGCTACGAGCAGTACTTC. Its protein product is CASSGQRGYEQYF.

The chain couples TRBV2 to TRBJ1-1; a possible D gene is TRBD1 (6 bases). From germline, CDR1 is SNHLY and CDR2 FYNNEI. The V end lost 5 bases, the J end lost 1 base, and 11 bases lay between the germline ends. The CDR3 is made up of 14 amino acids. The CDR3 DNA follows: TGTGCCAGCAGTCAACAGGGAGAGAACACTGAAGCTTTCTTT. As protein: CASSQQGENTEAFF.

The V call is TRBV7-2, the J call TRBJ1-5; maybe TRBD1 (5 bases). The CDR3 covers 14 residues. The germline V and J ends were trimmed by 1 base and 6 bases, with 10 bases remaining between them. Germline loops: CDR1 SGHTA, CDR2 FQGNSA. CDR3 nucleotide sequence: TGTGCCAGCAGCTTAGGTCGGGGGTTTCAGCCCCAGCATTTT. Translating it yields CASSLGRGFQPQHF.

The J gene is TRBJ1-4, the V gene TRBV3-1 (or the pseudogene TRBV3-2), with D maybe TRBD1 (5 bases). The CDR3 has 14 amino acids. The ends were cut back, 1 base at V and 8 bases at J, with 11 bases in the middle. The germline V gene has CDR1 LGHDT and CDR2 YNNKEL (reference sequence). CDR3 amino acids: CASSQGGEGEKLFF. Here the CDR3 DNA reads TGTGCCAGCAGCCAAGGAGGGGAGGGGGAAAAACTGTTTTTT.

V usage is TRBV9 and J usage is TRBJ2-3, with TRBD1 identical over 8 bases. Germline loops: CDR1 SGDLS, CDR2 YYNGEE. V trimming: 3 bases; J trimming: 2 bases; junction bases outside the gene matches: 5. CDR3 size: 15 residues. CDR3 loop: CASSGDRGPTDTQYF. CDR3 sequence (DNA): TGTGCCAGCAGCGGCGACAGGGGCCCCACAGATACGCAGTATTTT.

The sample holds one count of this clone. This chain links TRBV5-1 with TRBJ2-2; the match to TRBD2 covers 7 bases. The CDR3 covers 16 residues. Germline V gives CDR1 SGHRS, CDR2 YFSETQ. V dropped 3 bases and J dropped 4; count of bases not matched to a gene: 9. The CDR3 loop reads CASSSTRGGGTGELFF. The CDR3 coding sequence is TGCGCCAGCAGCTCTACCAGAGGCGGGGGCACCGGGGAGCTGTTTTTT.

The chain couples TRBV5-1 to TRBJ2-3; perhaps TRBD1 as D (6 bases). The CDR3 covers 16 residues. The V end was cut by 3 bases, the J end by 1 base, with 15 bases between. In germline, CDR1 is SGHRS, CDR2 YFSETQ. This chain's CDR3 is CASSSLGGRGTDTQYF. CDR3 coding DNA: TGCGCCAGCAGCTCACTAGGGGGTAGGGGCACAGATACGCAGTATTTT.

This CDR3 reads CASSWGTGGWSSNQPQHF. In DNA form, the CDR3 reads TGTGCCAGCAGCTGGGGGACAGGGGGCTGGAGTAGCAATCAGCCCCAGCATTTT. The chain has TRBV7-8 and TRBJ1-5; 12 nucleotides agree with TRBD1. Germline-derived CDR1 and CDR2 are SGHVS and FQNEAQ. Trimming took 4 bases from V and 0 from J; bases not matched to a gene: 7. This CDR3 is built from 18 residues.

This CDR3 reads CASRQGNEQFF. The CDR3 nucleotides read TGTGCCAGCAGACAGGGGAATGAGCAGTTCTTC. This sequence joins TRBV27 and TRBJ2-1, with 7 bases matching TRBD1. V shed 6 bases, J shed 7 bases, and the junction held 0 bases outside the gene matches. CDR1 and CDR2 (germline): MNHEY, SMNVEV (reference sequence). The CDR3 sequence is 11 residues long.

The rearrangement links TRBV5-8 to TRBJ2-5; possible D gene TRBD2, 5 bases. The CDR3 has 12 amino acids. The V end was cut by 4 bases, the J end by 10 bases, with 14 bases between. CDR1 is SGHTS, CDR2 YDEGEE, per germline. The CDR3 here is CASSLAPRDQYF. The CDR3 DNA sequence: TGTGCCAGCAGCCTAGCACCAAGAGACCAGTACTTC.

The chain combines TRBV10-1 with TRBJ1-5, with D possibly matching TRBD1 (5 bases). The germline V gene encodes CDR1 WNHNN and CDR2 SYGVQD (reference sequence). The CDR3 loop spans 11 amino acids. V lost 6 bases and J lost 11, with 11 bases in between. Here the CDR3 reads CASSRESAQHF. The CDR3 DNA reads as TGCGCCAGCAGCAGGGAATCGGCCCAGCATTTT.

This clone was picked up one time. V gene TRBV6-5 combines with J gene TRBJ1-5, with D possibly matching TRBD1 (5 bases). CDR3 length: 13 amino acids. Germline V CDR1 and CDR2: MNHEY, SVGAGI. Trimming stripped 2 bases from V and 5 bases from J, with 7 bases between. CDR3 coding DNA: TGTGCCAGCAGTTACGTCAGGGATCAGCCCCAGCATTTT. It encodes CASSYVRDQPQHF.

The sample holds one count of this clone. The chain uses TRBV29-1 and TRBJ2-3, with 8 bases fitting TRBD2. The germline V gene has CDR1 SQVTM and CDR2 ANQGSEA. CDR3 size: 14 residues. The ends lost 5 bases at V and 0 bases at J; junction bases unmatched: 4. DNA for the CDR3: TGCAGCGTTCAACCTAGCGGGAGCACAGATACGCAGTATTTT. Translation: CSVQPSGSTDTQYF.

V and J are TRBV30 and TRBJ2-1; a possible D gene is TRBD1 (6 bases). Trimming removed 4 bases from V and 7 bases from J, with 8 bases in between. Germline V gives CDR1 GTSNPN, CDR2 SVGIG (reference sequence). CDR3 length: 11 amino acids. The CDR3 sequence: CAWTQGNEQFF. In nucleotides, the CDR3 is TGTGCCTGGACTCAGGGGAATGAGCAGTTCTTC.

This clone was seen just once. V gene TRBV24-1 combines with J gene TRBJ2-1; 7 positions agree with TRBD1. From germline, CDR1 is KGHDR and CDR2 SFDVKD. The CDR3 totals 15 residues. V lost 5 bases and J lost 7; bases outside the gene matches: 10. CDR3 nucleotide sequence: TGTGCCACCAGTGCCCACCGACAGGGAAGGAATGAGCAGTTCTTC. Its translation: CATSAHRQGRNEQFF.

The chain links TRBV30 to TRBJ1-6; 11 nucleotides match TRBD1. The V segment lost 1 base and the J segment 10 bases; nucleotides outside the gene matches: 9. The CDR3 has 16 residues. Per the germline V gene, CDR1 is GTSNPN and CDR2 is SVGIG (reference sequence). The DNA of the CDR3 is TGTGCCTGGAGTGCTCCAGGGGGACAGGGGGGATCACCCCTCCACTTT. Translated: CAWSAPGGQGGSPLHF.

The chain couples TRBV5-5 to TRBJ2-3; no reliable D call. This CDR3 is 13 amino acids long. Germline values: CDR1 SGHKS, CDR2 YYEKEE (reference sequence). Trimming removed 6 bases at V and 9 bases at J, with 17 bases between. The CDR3 DNA reads as TGTGCCAGCACCCCTATCCCAGGTGGGACGCAGTATTTT. It yields the protein CASTPIPGGTQYF. Using reference TRBV5-5 and TRBJ2-3 for the parts outside the CDR3, the full variable domain is DAGVTQSPTHLIKTRGQQVTLRCSPISGHKSVSWYQQVLGQGPQFIFQYYEKEERGRGNFPDRFSARQFPNYSSELNVNALLLGDSALYLCASTPIPGGTQYFGPGTRLTVL.

The genes are TRBV11-2 and TRBJ2-1; tentatively, D is TRBD1 (6 bases). Germline V gene sequence: CDR1 SGHAT, CDR2 FQNNGV. V shed 5 bases and J shed 4 bases, with 15 bases lying between them. The CDR3 loop spans 15 amino acids. The chain's CDR3 is CASSPGHQGYNEQFF. The CDR3 DNA sequence: TGTGCCAGCAGCCCGGGACATCAGGGATACAATGAGCAGTTCTTC. The whole variable domain, remainder taken from reference TRBV11-2 and TRBJ2-1, is EAGVAQSPRYKIIEKRQSVAFWCNPISGHATLYWYQQILGQGPKLLIQFQNNGVVDDSQLPKDRFSAERLKGVDSTLKIQPAKLEDSAVYLCASSPGHQGYNEQFFGPGTRLTVL.

The CDR3 bases are TGTGCCAGCAGCCCCTCCGCGGGCACTTCTGTTTACAATGAGCAGTTCTTC. This encodes CASSPSAGTSVYNEQFF. J is TRBJ2-1 and V is TRBV3-1 (or the pseudogene TRBV3-2), with a possible D match to TRBD2 (5 bases). Germline values: CDR1 LGHDT, CDR2 YNNKEL (reference sequence). There are 17 residues in the CDR3. V was cut by 4 bases and J by 4 bases, with 20 bases left in between.

This sequence joins TRBV7-9 and TRBJ1-1, with 7 bases lining up with TRBD1. The CDR3 contains 17 residues. V was pared by 5 bases and J by 5 bases, with 17 bases of the junction left unmatched. The germline CDR1 and CDR2 sequences are SEHNR and FQNEAQ (reference sequence). The CDR3 spells CASSVRAQGPRNTEAFF. CDR3 nucleotide sequence: TGTGCCAGCAGCGTCAGGGCACAGGGGCCTCGGAATACTGAAGCTTTCTTT.

V and J are TRBV29-1 and TRBJ2-2; TRBD1 aligns across 12 bases. With 4 bases clipped from V and 4 bases from J, the junction kept 4 bases outside the gene matches. Looked up from germline, CDR1 is SQVTM and CDR2 is ANQGSEA. There are 15 residues in the CDR3. CDR3 coding DNA: TGCAGCGTTGGGGGACAGGGGGCGGGCACCGGGGAGCTGTTTTTT. Its protein is CSVGGQGAGTGELFF.

The chain uses TRBV7-9 and TRBJ2-5; TRBD2 aligns across 9 bases. Germline CDR1 is SEHNR and CDR2 is FQNEAQ (reference sequence). The trim removed 5 bases at V and 5 bases at J, leaving 12 bases unmatched. The length of the CDR3 is 16 residues. CDR3 sequence: CASSTARASGKETQYF. CDR3 nucleotides: TGTGCCAGCAGCACCGCGCGGGCTAGCGGGAAGGAGACCCAGTACTTC.